This record concerns one T cell receptor (beta chain) sequence. Germline V lookup: CDR1 SGHRS, CDR2 YFSETQ. V shed 0 bases, J shed 3 bases, and the junction held 5 bases outside the gene matches. The CDR3 consists of 15 residues. The entry originates in a study of beta chain features in type 1 diabetes. Expressed TCRB transcripts got sequenced, as all isolated RNA was reverse transcribed. TCRdb keeps only in-frame clones here, not all; method: immunoSEQ multiplex PCR. The repertoire consists of approximately 250,000 clones, with 9.6% occurring once and the leading ten covering 0.034%. This chain links TRBV5-1 with TRBJ2-7; 8 bases are shared with TRBD2. The specimen sequenced was naive CD4+ T cells from blood. This sequence was found in a woman younger than 35 in good health. CDR3 region: CASSLALAGIYEQYF. In DNA form, the CDR3 reads TGCGCCAGCAGCTTGGCGCTAGCGGGTATCTACGAGCAGTACTTC.